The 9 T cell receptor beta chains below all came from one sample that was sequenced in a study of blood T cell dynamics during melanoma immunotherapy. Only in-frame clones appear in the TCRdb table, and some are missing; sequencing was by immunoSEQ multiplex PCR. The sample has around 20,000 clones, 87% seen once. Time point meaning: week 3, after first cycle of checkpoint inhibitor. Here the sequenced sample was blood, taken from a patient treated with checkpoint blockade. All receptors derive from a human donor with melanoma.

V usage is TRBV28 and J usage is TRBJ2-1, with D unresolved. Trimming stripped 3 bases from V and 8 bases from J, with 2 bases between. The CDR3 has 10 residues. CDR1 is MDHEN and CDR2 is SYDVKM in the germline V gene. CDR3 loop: CASSFHEQFF. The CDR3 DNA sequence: TGTGCCAGCAGTTTTCATGAGCAGTTCTTC. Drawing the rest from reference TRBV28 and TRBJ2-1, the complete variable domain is DVKVTQSSRYLVKRTGEKVFLECVQDMDHENMFWYRQDPGLGLRLIYFSYDVKMKEKGDIPEGYSVSREKKERFSLILESASTNQTSMYLCASSFHEQFFGPGTRLTVL.

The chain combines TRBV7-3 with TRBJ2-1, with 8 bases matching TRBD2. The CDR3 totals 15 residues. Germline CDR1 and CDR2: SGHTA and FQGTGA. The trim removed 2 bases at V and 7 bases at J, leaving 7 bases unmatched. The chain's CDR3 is CASSLGAGEMNEQFF. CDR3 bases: TGTGCCAGCAGCTTAGGAGCGGGAGAGATGAATGAGCAGTTCTTC.

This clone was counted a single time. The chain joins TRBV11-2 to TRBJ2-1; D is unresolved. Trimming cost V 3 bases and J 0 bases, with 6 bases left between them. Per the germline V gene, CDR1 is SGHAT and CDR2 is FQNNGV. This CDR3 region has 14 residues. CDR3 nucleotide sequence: TGTGCCAGCAGCTTGGCGAGCTCCTACAATGAGCAGTTCTTC. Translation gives CASSLASSYNEQFF.

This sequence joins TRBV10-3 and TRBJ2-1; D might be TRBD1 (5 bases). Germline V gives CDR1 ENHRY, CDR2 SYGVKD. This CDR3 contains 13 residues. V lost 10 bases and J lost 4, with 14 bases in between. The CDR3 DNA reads TGTGCCACCGCAAATACAGGTTACAATGAGCAGTTCTTC. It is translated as CATANTGYNEQFF.

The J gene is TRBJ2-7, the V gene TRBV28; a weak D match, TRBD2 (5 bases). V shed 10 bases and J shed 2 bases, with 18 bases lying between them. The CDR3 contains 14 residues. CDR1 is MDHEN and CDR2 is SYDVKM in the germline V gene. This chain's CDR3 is CATSPPGSPYEQYF. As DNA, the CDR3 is TGTGCCACCTCCCCCCCGGGATCCCCCTACGAGCAGTACTTC.

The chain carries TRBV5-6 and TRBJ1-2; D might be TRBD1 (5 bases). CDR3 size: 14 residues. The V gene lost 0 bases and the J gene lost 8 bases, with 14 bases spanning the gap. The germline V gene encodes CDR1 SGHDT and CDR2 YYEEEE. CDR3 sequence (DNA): TGTGCCAGCAGCTTGGCCAGCGGGACTGGGGGCTACACCTTC. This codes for CASSLASGTGGYTF.

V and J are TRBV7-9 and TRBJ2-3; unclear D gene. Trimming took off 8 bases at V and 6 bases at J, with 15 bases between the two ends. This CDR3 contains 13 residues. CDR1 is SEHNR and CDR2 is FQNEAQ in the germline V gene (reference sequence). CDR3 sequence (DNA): TGTGCCAGCCGGACGCGGATGGAGGATACGCAGTATTTT. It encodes CASRTRMEDTQYF.

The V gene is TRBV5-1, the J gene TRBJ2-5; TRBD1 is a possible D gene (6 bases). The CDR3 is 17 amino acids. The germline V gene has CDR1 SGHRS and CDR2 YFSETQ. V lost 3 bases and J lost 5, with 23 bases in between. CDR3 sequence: CASSSDFLTGRVETQYF. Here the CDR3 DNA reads TGCGCCAGCAGCTCGGACTTTCTGACAGGCAGGGTTGAGACCCAGTACTTC.

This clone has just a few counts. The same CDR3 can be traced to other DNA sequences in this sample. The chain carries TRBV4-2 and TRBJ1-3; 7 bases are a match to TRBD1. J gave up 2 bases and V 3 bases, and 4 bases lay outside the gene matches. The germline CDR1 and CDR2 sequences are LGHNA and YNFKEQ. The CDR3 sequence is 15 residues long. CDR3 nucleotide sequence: TGTGCCAGCAGCCAGGAAGACAGGGCTGGAAACACCATATATTTT. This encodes CASSQEDRAGNTIYF.